This T cell receptor beta chain was recorded in a study of shared clonotypes between healthy human individuals. Produced via immunoSEQ multiplex PCR; TCRdb's table is partial and in-frame only. The data contain some 200,000 clones, approximately 92% of them seen just once; the ten biggest clones take up 0.067%. The authors divided CD4+ cells into CD45RA+ naive and CD45RA-negative memory subsets. Study-wide findings and caveats: Unshared clonotypes carried lower generation probabilities than those common to all four donors. Naive subsets generally had larger estimated richness than memory subsets.

Per germline, CDR1 SNHLY and CDR2 FYNNEI. This CDR3 has 15 amino acids. The trim removed 6 bases at V and 4 bases at J, leaving 11 bases unmatched. This clone has just one count. What it recognizes is unknown. Material: naive CD4+ T cells sorted from blood. Subset described: CD45RA+ positively selected. This TCR was sampled from a woman under 40 in good health. V is TRBV2 and J is TRBJ1-2; 7 bases match TRBD1. The CDR3 sequence is CASRENRQGSYGYTF. The CDR3 DNA reads as TGTGCCAGCAGGGAAAACCGACAGGGAAGCTATGGCTACACCTTC.